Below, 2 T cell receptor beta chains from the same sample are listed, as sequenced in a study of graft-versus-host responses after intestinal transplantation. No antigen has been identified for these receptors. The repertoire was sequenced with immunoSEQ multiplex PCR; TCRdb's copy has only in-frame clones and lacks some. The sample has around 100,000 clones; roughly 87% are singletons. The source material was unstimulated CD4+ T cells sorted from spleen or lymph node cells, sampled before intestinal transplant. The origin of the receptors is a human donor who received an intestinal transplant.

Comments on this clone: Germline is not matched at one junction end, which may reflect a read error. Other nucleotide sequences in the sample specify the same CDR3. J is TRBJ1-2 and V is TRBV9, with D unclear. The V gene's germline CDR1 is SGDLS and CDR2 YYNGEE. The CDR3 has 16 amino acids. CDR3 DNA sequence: TGTGCTAGCAGCCTCCGACAAGACCAAGCTAACTATGGCTACACCTTC. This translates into CASSLRQDQANYGYTF.

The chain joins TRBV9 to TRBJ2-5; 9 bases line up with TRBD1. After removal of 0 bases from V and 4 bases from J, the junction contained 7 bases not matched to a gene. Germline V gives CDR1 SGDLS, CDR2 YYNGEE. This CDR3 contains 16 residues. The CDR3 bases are TGTGCCAGCAGCGTAGATACAGGGGGCAAAGGAGAGACCCAGTACTTC. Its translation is CASSVDTGGKGETQYF.